Below, 25 T cell receptor beta chains from the same sample are listed, as sequenced in a study of blood T cell repertoires in COVID-19. Data came from immunoSEQ multiplex PCR; TCRdb stores just in-frame clones and leaves some out. The sample has 210,000 or so clones, 70% to 85% seen once. The specimen was peripheral blood. The origin of the receptors is a woman over 75 with COVID-19, enrolled during active disease.

Here the CDR3 reads CASSGRANGVTEAFF. In nucleotides, the CDR3 is TGTGCCAGCAGCGGCAGGGCCAATGGGGTCACTGAAGCTTTCTTT. The V and J genes are TRBV27 and TRBJ1-1; maybe TRBD1 (5 bases). V was cut by 6 bases and J by 4 bases, with 18 bases left in between. The CDR3 spans 15 residues. Germline V CDR1 and CDR2: MNHEY, SMNVEV (reference sequence).

The chain links TRBV5-1 to TRBJ1-5; the D gene is possibly TRBD1 (6 bases). The CDR3 has 14 amino acids. V shed 4 bases and J shed 7 bases, with 15 bases lying between them. The germline V gene has CDR1 SGHRS and CDR2 YFSETQ. The CDR3 spells CASSLTGFEQPQHF. For the CDR3, the DNA is TGCGCCAGCAGCCTGACAGGTTTTGAGCAGCCCCAGCATTTT.

This rearrangement joins TRBV15 to TRBJ1-6; 7 nucleotides match TRBD1. The germline V gene encodes CDR1 LNHNV and CDR2 YYDKDF (reference sequence). The CDR3 has 16 amino acids. With V trimmed by 1 base and J by 9 bases, 9 bases remained unmatched. DNA for the CDR3: TGTGCCACCAGCAGAGGGGCCGACAGGGCCGGTTCACCCCTCCACTTT. This encodes CATSRGADRAGSPLHF.

The gene calls are TRBV6-2 or TRBV6-3 and TRBJ1-5; tentatively, D is TRBD1 (6 bases). Trimming left V 5 bases short and J 8 bases short, with 31 bases between. Germline-derived CDR1 and CDR2 are MNHEY and SVGEGT. The CDR3 has 19 amino acids. The CDR3 region is CASSQGPLSSFRANKPQHF. As DNA, the CDR3 is TGTGCCAGCAGTCAGGGGCCCCTAAGTTCCTTCAGGGCTAATAAGCCCCAGCATTTT.

This rearrangement joins TRBV5-1 to TRBJ1-4; D might be TRBD1 (6 bases). V lost 5 bases and J lost 2, with 19 bases in between. The CDR3 loop spans 17 amino acids. CDR1 and CDR2 from the germline V gene are SGHRS and YFSETQ. Here the CDR3 DNA reads TGCGCCAGCAGGAGGGGGACCCAAACGGGGACTAATGAAAAACTGTTTTTT. It yields the protein CASRRGTQTGTNEKLFF. The full variable domain, in which reference TRBV5-1 and TRBJ1-4 provide the parts outside the CDR3, is KAGVTQTPRYLIKTRGQQVTLSCSPISGHRSVSWYQQTPGQGLQFLFEYFSETQRNKGNFPGRFSGRQFSNSRSEMNVSTLELGDSALYLCASRRGTQTGTNEKLFFGSGTQLSVL.

The V and J genes are TRBV6-5 and TRBJ1-4; D is uncertain. The CDR3 spans 14 residues. CDR1 is MNHEY and CDR2 is SVGAGI in the germline V gene. V was clipped by 8 bases and J by 8 bases, with 18 bases between them. CDR3 sequence reads: CASSLNALGEKLFF. The CDR3, as DNA: TGTGCCAGCTCCCTGAACGCACTAGGGGAAAAACTGTTTTTT.

V usage is TRBV5-5 and J usage is TRBJ2-1; D gene unclear. This CDR3 has 12 amino acids. Germline V gene data show CDR1 as SGHKS and CDR2 as YYEKEE (reference sequence). The V end lost 3 bases, the J end lost 4 bases, and 5 bases lay between the germline ends. CDR3 region: CASSSVYNEQFF. CDR3 nucleotide sequence: TGTGCCAGCAGCTCCGTATACAATGAGCAGTTCTTC. Full variable domain (remainder filled in from reference TRBV5-5 and TRBJ2-1): DAGVTQSPTHLIKTRGQQVTLRCSPISGHKSVSWYQQVLGQGPQFIFQYYEKEERGRGNFPDRFSARQFPNYSSELNVNALLLGDSALYLCASSSVYNEQFFGPGTRLTVL.

The chain couples TRBV7-8 to TRBJ1-5; D perhaps matches TRBD1 (5 bases). V gave up 7 bases and J gave up 6 bases, with 19 bases separating them. The germline CDR1 and CDR2 sequences are SGHVS and FQNEAQ. This CDR3 is built from 15 residues. CDR3 in amino acids: CASTHDGGLGQPQHF. The CDR3, as DNA: TGTGCCAGCACCCACGACGGGGGGTTAGGTCAGCCCCAGCATTTT.

V usage is TRBV5-1 and J usage is TRBJ2-3, with TRBD2 matching over 9 bases. With 8 bases clipped from V and 6 bases from J, the junction kept 7 bases outside the gene matches. The CDR3 runs to 13 residues. From germline, CDR1 is SGHRS and CDR2 YFSETQ. The CDR3 sequence: CASGLAGTDTQYF. In DNA form, the CDR3 reads TGCGCCAGTGGCCTAGCGGGAACCGATACGCAGTATTTT.

In DNA form, the CDR3 reads TGTGCCAGCAGCGTAGGGCAAAGCCAAGAGACCCAGTACTTC. It specifies CASSVGQSQETQYF. This sequence joins TRBV9 and TRBJ2-5; D is undetermined. CDR1 SGDLS and CDR2 YYNGEE come from the germline V gene. Trimming took off 0 bases at V and 1 base at J, with 7 bases between the two ends. The CDR3 covers 14 residues.

This clone was observed a handful of times. This sequence joins TRBV9 and TRBJ2-2; D possibly corresponds to TRBD2 (6 bases). Germline CDR1 SGDLS, CDR2 YYNGEE. This CDR3 comprises 15 residues. V lost 4 bases, J lost 6 bases, and 16 bases lay in between. The CDR3 loop reads CASSQTWGVAGELFF. CDR3 sequence (DNA): TGTGCCAGCAGCCAGACATGGGGGGTGGCCGGGGAGCTGTTTTTT.

This clone was counted only a few times. This chain links TRBV3-1 (or the pseudogene TRBV3-2) with TRBJ1-4, with a weak D call TRBD1 (6 bases). Germline-derived CDR1 and CDR2 are LGHDT and YNNKEL (reference sequence). The CDR3 length is 16 residues. The V and J ends lost 1 base and 2 bases respectively, with 11 bases between them. As DNA, the CDR3 is TGTGCCAGCAGCCAAGTAACAGGGCCGACTAATGAAAAACTGTTTTTT. This sequence encodes CASSQVTGPTNEKLFF.

The chain recombines TRBV18 with TRBJ2-5, with TRBD1 as a possible D gene (6 bases). This CDR3 spans 15 amino acids. CDR1 and CDR2 (germline): KGHSH, LQKENI. The V gene lost 6 bases and the J gene lost 4 bases, with 18 bases spanning the gap. The CDR3 loop reads CASSPRQDRGETQYF. CDR3 nucleotide sequence: TGTGCCAGCTCGCCTAGGCAGGACAGAGGAGAGACCCAGTACTTC. Combining the CDR3 with reference TRBV18 and TRBJ2-5 gives the whole variable domain NAGVMQNPRHLVRRRGQEARLRCSPMKGHSHVYWYRQLPEEGLKFMVYLQKENIIDESGMPKERFSAEFPKEGPSILRIQQVVRGDSAAYFCASSPRQDRGETQYFGPGTRLLVL.

The V and J genes are TRBV9 and TRBJ1-5; a possible D gene is TRBD1 (6 bases). From germline, CDR1 is SGDLS and CDR2 YYNGEE. Deletions cut 3 bases from V and 6 bases from J, with 13 bases between. The CDR3 runs to 14 residues. DNA for the CDR3: TGTGCCAGCAGCGCTGCGACAGGTCTTCAGCCCCAGCATTTT. Translated, it gives CASSAATGLQPQHF.

J is TRBJ1-6 and V is TRBV4-1, with 7 bases fitting TRBD1. CDR1 is MGHRA and CDR2 is YSYEKL in the germline V gene. The CDR3 totals 16 residues. J was trimmed by 8 bases and V by 1 base; bases with no gene match: 8. CDR3 region: CASSQGIQGVDSPLHF. The DNA of the CDR3 is TGCGCCAGCAGCCAAGGCATCCAGGGGGTGGATTCACCCCTCCACTTT.

J is TRBJ2-3 and V is TRBV5-1; 9 bases agree with TRBD2. CDR3 length: 15 residues. Looked up from germline, CDR1 is SGHRS and CDR2 is YFSETQ. Losses at the gene ends were 0 bases for V and 7 bases for J; bases not matched to a gene: 6. The CDR3 loop is CASSLGREGWHTQYF. The CDR3 DNA reads as TGCGCCAGCAGCTTGGGGCGGGAGGGCTGGCATACGCAGTATTTT.

This chain uses TRBV11-2 with TRBJ2-1; TRBD1 agrees at 8 bases. Germline CDR1 is SGHAT and CDR2 is FQNNGV. The CDR3 is made up of 17 amino acids. J lost 8 bases, V lost 1 base, and 13 bases had no gene match. CDR3 residues: CASSLVGPGRGRDEQFF. The CDR3 region has the DNA TGTGCCAGCAGCTTAGTAGGCCCCGGCAGGGGGCGGGATGAGCAGTTCTTC.

The CDR3: CATGEVGNQPQHF. DNA of the CDR3: TGTGCCACCGGAGAGGTGGGCAATCAGCCCCAGCATTTT. The chain employs TRBV10-3 and TRBJ1-5; the D is unclear. Trimming removed 10 bases at V and 2 bases at J, with 12 bases between. The CDR3 has 13 amino acids. Germline-derived CDR1 and CDR2 are ENHRY and SYGVKD.

The chain is built from TRBV27 and TRBJ1-1; D possibly corresponds to TRBD1 (5 bases). Germline-derived CDR1 and CDR2 are MNHEY and SMNVEV (reference sequence). The CDR3 is made up of 14 amino acids. V lost 5 bases and J 1 base, leaving 11 bases between the germline ends. The CDR3 nucleotides read TGTGCCAGCAGTGTTCAGGGCCCGAACACTGAAGCTTTCTTT. Translating gives CASSVQGPNTEAFF.

This clone appeared a single time. The V gene is TRBV3-1 (or the pseudogene TRBV3-2), the J gene TRBJ2-5; D is perhaps TRBD1 (5 bases). Between the trimmed V and J ends, which lost 0 bases and 5 bases, there was a span of 13 bases. The germline V gene encodes CDR1 LGHDT and CDR2 YNNKEL (reference sequence). The CDR3 contains 15 residues. CDR3 protein: CASSQDVRAAETQYF. The CDR3 DNA reads as TGTGCCAGCAGCCAAGATGTCAGGGCAGCGGAGACCCAGTACTTC.

The chain links TRBV6-5 to TRBJ2-7; a weak D match, TRBD1 (6 bases). Between the trimmed V and J ends, which lost 4 bases and 2 bases, there was a span of 12 bases. Germline-derived CDR1 and CDR2 are MNHEY and SVGAGI. This CDR3 comprises 14 residues. The CDR3 nucleotides are TGTGCCAGCAGTTTCATGACAGGAGCCTACGAGCAGTACTTC. Its protein is CASSFMTGAYEQYF.

The V gene is TRBV3-1 (or the pseudogene TRBV3-2), the J gene TRBJ1-1; a possible D gene is TRBD1 (6 bases). The CDR3 totals 14 residues. Germline-derived CDR1 and CDR2 are LGHDT and YNNKEL (reference sequence). V was cut by 5 bases and J by 2 bases, with 12 bases left in between. CDR3 DNA sequence: TGTGCCAGCAGCGCGGACAGTGGAAACACTGAAGCTTTCTTT. The encoded protein is CASSADSGNTEAFF.

This clone has a handful of counts. CDR3 DNA sequence: TGTGCCAGCAGCCAAGTACAGGGGGCCGGCTATGGCTACACCTTC. This codes for CASSQVQGAGYGYTF. V usage is TRBV3-1 (or the pseudogene TRBV3-2) and J usage is TRBJ1-2; 9 bases map to TRBD1. The CDR3 is 15 amino acids. Germline V CDR1 and CDR2: LGHDT, YNNKEL (reference sequence). Trimming cost V 1 base and J 4 bases; bases outside gene matches: 4.

This chain joins TRBV5-1 and TRBJ1-2, with TRBD1 identical over 7 bases. V shed 3 bases, J shed 4 bases, and the junction held 9 bases outside the gene matches. This CDR3 has 15 residues. Germline assignment: CDR1 SGHRS and CDR2 YFSETQ. The CDR3 bases are TGCGCCAGCAGCTCTACCCCGGGACAGAGCTATGGCTACACCTTC. As protein: CASSSTPGQSYGYTF. Full variable domain (remainder filled in from reference TRBV5-1 and TRBJ1-2): KAGVTQTPRYLIKTRGQQVTLSCSPISGHRSVSWYQQTPGQGLQFLFEYFSETQRNKGNFPGRFSGRQFSNSRSEMNVSTLELGDSALYLCASSSTPGQSYGYTFGSGTRLTVV.

The gene calls are TRBV14 and TRBJ1-6; no reliable D call. Germline V gene lookup returns CDR1 SGHDN and CDR2 FVKESK. The CDR3 has 15 amino acids. Between the trimmed V and J ends, which lost 0 bases and 10 bases, there was a span of 13 bases. The CDR3 loop is CASSQEQYGLSPLHF. For the CDR3, the DNA is TGTGCCAGCAGCCAAGAACAGTACGGTTTATCACCCCTCCACTTT.